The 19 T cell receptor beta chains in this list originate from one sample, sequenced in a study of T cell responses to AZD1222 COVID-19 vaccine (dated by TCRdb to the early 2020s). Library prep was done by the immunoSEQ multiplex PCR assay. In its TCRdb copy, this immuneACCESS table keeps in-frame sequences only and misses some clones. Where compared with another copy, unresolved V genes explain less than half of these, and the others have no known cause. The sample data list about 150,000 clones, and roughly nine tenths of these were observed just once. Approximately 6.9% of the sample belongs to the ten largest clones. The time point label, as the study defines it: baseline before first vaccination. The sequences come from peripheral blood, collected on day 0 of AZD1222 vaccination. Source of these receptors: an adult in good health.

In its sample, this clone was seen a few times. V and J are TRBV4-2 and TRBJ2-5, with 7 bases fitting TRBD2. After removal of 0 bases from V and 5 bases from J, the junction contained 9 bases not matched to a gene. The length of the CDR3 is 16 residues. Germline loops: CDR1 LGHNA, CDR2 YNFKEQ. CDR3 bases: TGTGCCAGCAGCCAAGAGCGACGCGGGGGAGGGGAGACCCAGTACTTC. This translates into CASSQERRGGGETQYF.

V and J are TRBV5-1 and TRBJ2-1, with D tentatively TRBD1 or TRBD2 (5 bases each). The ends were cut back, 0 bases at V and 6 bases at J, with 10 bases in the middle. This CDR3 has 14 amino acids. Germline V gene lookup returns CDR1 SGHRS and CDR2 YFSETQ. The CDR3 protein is CASSLAGDLNEQFF. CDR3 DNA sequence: TGCGCCAGCAGCTTGGCCGGGGACCTCAATGAGCAGTTCTTC.

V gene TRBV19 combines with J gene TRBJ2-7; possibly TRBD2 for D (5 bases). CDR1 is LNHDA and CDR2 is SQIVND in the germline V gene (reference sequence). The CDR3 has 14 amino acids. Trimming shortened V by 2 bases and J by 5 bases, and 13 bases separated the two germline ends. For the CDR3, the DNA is TGTGCCAGTAGTATAATCACGGGATGTAACGAGCAGTACGTC. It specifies CASSIITGCNEQYV.

This CDR3 reads CASTEQGAYEQYF. For the CDR3, the DNA is TGTGCCAGCACAGAGCAGGGGGCCTACGAGCAGTACTTC. This rearrangement joins TRBV28 to TRBJ2-7, with 7 nucleotides matching TRBD1. Germline loops: CDR1 MDHEN, CDR2 SYDVKM. This CDR3 contains 13 residues. The V segment lost 7 bases and the J segment 2 bases; nucleotides outside the gene matches: 5.

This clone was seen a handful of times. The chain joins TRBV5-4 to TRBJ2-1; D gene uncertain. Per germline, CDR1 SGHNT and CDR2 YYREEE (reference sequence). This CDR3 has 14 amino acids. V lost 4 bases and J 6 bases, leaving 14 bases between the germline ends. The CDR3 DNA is TGTGCCAGCAGCGACCGCGGTCGGAGCAATGAGCAGTTCTTC. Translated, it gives CASSDRGRSNEQFF.

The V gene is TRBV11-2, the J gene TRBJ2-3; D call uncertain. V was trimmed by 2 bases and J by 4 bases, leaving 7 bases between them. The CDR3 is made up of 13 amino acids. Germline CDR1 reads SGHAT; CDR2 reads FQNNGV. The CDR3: CASSLILADTQYF. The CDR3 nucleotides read TGTGCCAGCAGCTTAATTCTCGCAGATACGCAGTATTTT. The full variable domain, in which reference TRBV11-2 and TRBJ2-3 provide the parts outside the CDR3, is EAGVAQSPRYKIIEKRQSVAFWCNPISGHATLYWYQQILGQGPKLLIQFQNNGVVDDSQLPKDRFSAERLKGVDSTLKIQPAKLEDSAVYLCASSLILADTQYFGPGTRLTVL.

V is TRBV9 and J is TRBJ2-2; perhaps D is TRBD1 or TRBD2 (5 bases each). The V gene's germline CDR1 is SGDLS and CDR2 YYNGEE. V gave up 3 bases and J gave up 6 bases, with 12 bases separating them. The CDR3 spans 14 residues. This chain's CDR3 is CASSGRDPSGELFF. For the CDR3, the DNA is TGTGCCAGCAGCGGACGGGACCCCTCCGGGGAGCTGTTTTTT.

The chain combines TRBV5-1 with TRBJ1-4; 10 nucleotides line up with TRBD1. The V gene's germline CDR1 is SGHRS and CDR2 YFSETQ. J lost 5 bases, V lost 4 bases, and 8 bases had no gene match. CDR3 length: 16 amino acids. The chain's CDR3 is CASSPNQGQGNEKLFF. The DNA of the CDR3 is TGCGCCAGCAGCCCAAATCAGGGACAGGGGAATGAAAAACTGTTTTTT. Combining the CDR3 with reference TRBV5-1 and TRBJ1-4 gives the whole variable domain KAGVTQTPRYLIKTRGQQVTLSCSPISGHRSVSWYQQTPGQGLQFLFEYFSETQRNKGNFPGRFSGRQFSNSRSEMNVSTLELGDSALYLCASSPNQGQGNEKLFFGSGTQLSVL.

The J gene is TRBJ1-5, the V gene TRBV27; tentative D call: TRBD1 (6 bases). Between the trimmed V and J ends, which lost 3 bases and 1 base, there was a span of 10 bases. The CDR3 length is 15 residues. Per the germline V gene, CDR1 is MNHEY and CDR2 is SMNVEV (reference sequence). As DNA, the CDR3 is TGTGCCAGCAGTTTCAGGGGTGGGAGCAATCAGCCCCAGCATTTT. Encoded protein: CASSFRGGSNQPQHF.

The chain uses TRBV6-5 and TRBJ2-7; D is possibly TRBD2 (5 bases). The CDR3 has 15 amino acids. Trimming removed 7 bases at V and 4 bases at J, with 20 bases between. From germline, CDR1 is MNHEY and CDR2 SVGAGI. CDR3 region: CASIPEALAGYEQYF. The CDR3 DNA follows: TGTGCCAGCATCCCGGAGGCACTCGCAGGTTACGAGCAGTACTTC.

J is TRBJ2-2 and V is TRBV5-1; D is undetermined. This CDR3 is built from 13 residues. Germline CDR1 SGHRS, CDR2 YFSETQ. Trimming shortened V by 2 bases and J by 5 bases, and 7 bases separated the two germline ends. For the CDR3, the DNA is TGCGCCAGCAGCTTAACGGTTACCGGGGAGCTGTTTTTT. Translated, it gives CASSLTVTGELFF.

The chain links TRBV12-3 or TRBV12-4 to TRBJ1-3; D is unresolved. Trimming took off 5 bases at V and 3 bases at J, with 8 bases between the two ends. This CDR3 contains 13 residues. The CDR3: CASSRGVGNTIYF. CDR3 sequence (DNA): TGTGCCAGCAGTCGTGGGGTTGGAAACACCATATATTTT.

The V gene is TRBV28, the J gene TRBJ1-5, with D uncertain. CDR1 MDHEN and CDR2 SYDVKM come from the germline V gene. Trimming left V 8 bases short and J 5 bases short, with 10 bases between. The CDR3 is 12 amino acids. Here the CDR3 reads CASSGVYQPQHF. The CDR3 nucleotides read TGTGCCAGCTCCGGGGTGTATCAGCCCCAGCATTTT.

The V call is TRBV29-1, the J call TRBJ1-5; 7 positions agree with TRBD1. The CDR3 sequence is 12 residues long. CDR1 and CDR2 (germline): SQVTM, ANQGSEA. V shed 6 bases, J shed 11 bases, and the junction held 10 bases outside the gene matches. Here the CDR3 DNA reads TGCAGCGTCGCCGTAGAAGGGGGCGCCCAGCATTTT. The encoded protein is CSVAVEGGAQHF.

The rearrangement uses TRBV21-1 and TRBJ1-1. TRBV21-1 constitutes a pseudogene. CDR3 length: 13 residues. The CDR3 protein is CASSKVGLNRAFF. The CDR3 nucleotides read TGTGCCAGCAGCAAAGTAGGGCTGAATAGAGCTTTCTTT.

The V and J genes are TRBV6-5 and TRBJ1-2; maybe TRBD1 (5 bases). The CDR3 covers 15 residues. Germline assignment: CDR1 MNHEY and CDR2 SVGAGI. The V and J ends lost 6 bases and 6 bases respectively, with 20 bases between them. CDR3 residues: CASRTRDSPADGYTF. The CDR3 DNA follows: TGTGCCAGCAGAACGAGAGACAGTCCTGCCGATGGCTACACCTTC.

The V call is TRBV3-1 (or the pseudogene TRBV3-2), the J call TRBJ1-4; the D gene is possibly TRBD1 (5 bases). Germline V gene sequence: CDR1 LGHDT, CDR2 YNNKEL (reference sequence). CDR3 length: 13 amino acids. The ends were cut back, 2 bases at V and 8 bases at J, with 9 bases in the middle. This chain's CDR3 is CASSQPGGEKLFF. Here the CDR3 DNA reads TGTGCCAGCAGCCAACCGGGGGGGGAAAAACTGTTTTTT.

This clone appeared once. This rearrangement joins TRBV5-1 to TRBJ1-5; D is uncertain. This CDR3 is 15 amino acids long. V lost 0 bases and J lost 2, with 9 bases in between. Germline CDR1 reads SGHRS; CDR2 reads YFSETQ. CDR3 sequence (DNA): TGCGCCAGCAGCTTGGACAGCGGGCGCAATCAGCCCCAGCATTTT. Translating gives CASSLDSGRNQPQHF.

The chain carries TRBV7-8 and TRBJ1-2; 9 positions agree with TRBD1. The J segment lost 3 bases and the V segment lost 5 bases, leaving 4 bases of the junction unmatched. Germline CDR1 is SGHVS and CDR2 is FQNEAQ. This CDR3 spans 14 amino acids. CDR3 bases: TGTGCCAGCAGCCTGACAGGGGGAGACTATGGCTACACCTTC. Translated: CASSLTGGDYGYTF.